One sample yielded the 2 T cell receptor beta chains listed below, sequenced in a study of shared clonotypes between healthy human individuals. Profiling relied on immunoSEQ multiplex PCR, and the TCRdb table lists in-frame clones only, not all of them. The sample carries approximately 1,000,000 clones, approximately 77% recorded once. Sequenced input: memory CD4+ T cells from PBMCs. Subset specified: CD45RA-negative fraction. The receptors derive from a young man in good health. Some clones in this sample may be carry-over from other donors' samples.

This sequence joins TRBV5-6 and TRBJ2-7; perhaps TRBD2 as D (6 bases). In germline, CDR1 is SGHDT, CDR2 YYEEEE. The CDR3 contains 14 residues. Trimming cost V 0 bases and J 3 bases, with 10 bases left between them. The CDR3 region has the DNA TGTGCCAGCAGCTTGGCCGGGAGACGCTACGAGCAGTACTTC. This translates into CASSLAGRRYEQYF.

The genes are TRBV5-6 and TRBJ2-5; 12 nucleotides match TRBD2. This CDR3 is built from 15 residues. CDR1 and CDR2 from the germline V gene are SGHDT and YYEEEE. V was pared by 5 bases and J by 7 bases, with 9 bases of the junction left unmatched. For the CDR3, the DNA is TGTGCCAGCAGTCTAGCGGGAGGGGACGGTGTGACCCAGTACTTC. It is translated as CASSLAGGDGVTQYF.